This TCR beta chain derives from a study of technical replicates of blood from a handful of donors. The data were produced by immunoSEQ multiplex PCR, yet TCRdb's version contains in-frame clones alone and is incomplete. The sample records around 92,000 clones, approximately 94% being singletons. Sequenced sample: T cells isolated from PBMCs. This TCR came from a human donor in good health.

CDR3 in DNA: TGTGCCAGCAGTGACAGGGGTGGCACCGGGGAGCTGTTTTTT. Translation gives CASSDRGGTGELFF. The V call is TRBV6-5, the J call TRBJ2-2; 8 bases align to TRBD1. With 5 bases clipped from V and 4 bases from J, the junction kept 3 bases outside the gene matches. The germline CDR1 and CDR2 sequences are MNHEY and SVGAGI. The CDR3 runs 14 residues.